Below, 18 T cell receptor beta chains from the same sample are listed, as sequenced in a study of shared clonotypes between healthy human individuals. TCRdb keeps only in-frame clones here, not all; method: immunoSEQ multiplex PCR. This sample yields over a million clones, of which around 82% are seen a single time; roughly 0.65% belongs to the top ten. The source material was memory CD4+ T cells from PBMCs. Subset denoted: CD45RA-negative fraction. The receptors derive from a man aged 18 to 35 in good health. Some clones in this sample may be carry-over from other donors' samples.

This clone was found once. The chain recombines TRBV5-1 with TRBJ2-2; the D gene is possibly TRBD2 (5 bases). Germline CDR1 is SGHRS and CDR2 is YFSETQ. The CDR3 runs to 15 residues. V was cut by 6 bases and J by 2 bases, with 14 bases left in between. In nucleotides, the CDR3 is TGCGCCAGCACCCCGAGGGCTGGTAACACCGGGGAGCTGTTTTTT. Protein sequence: CASTPRAGNTGELFF.

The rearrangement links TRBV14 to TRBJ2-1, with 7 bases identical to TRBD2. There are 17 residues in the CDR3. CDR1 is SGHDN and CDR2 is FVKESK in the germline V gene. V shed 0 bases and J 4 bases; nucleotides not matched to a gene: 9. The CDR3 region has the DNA TGTGCCAGCAGCCAAGATTTCTCTAGCGGCTCATACAATGAGCAGTTCTTC. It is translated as CASSQDFSSGSYNEQFF.

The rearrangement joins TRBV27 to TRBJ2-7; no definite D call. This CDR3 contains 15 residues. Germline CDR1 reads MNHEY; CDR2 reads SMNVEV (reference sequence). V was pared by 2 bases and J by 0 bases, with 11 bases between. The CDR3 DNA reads TGTGCCAGCAGTTTAAAGAGCTCCTTCTCCTACGAGCAGTACTTC. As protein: CASSLKSSFSYEQYF.

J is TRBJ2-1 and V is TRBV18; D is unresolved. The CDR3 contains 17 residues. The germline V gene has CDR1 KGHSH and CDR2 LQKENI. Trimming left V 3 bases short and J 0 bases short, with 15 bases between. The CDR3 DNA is TGTGCCAGCTCACCCCCCGGAAGGGATAGCTCCTACAATGAGCAGTTCTTC. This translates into CASSPPGRDSSYNEQFF.

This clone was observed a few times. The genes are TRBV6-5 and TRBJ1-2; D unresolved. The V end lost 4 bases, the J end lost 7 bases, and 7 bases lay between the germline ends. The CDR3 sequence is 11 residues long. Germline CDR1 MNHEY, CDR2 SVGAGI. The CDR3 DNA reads TGTGCCAGCAGTTCCGCGTTTGGCTACACCTTC. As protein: CASSSAFGYTF.

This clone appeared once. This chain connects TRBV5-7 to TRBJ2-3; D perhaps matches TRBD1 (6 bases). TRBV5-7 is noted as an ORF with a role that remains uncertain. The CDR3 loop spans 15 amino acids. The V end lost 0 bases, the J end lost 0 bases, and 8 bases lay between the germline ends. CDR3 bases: TGTGCCAGCAGCTTGGCAGGGGCTAGCACAGATACGCAGTATTTT. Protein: CASSLAGASTDTQYF.

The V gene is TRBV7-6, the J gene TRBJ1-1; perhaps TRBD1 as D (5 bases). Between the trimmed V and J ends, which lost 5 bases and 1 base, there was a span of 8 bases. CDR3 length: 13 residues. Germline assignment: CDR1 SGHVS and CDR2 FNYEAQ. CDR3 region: CASSNTGNTEAFF. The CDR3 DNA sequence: TGTGCCAGCAGCAATACAGGGAACACTGAAGCTTTCTTT.

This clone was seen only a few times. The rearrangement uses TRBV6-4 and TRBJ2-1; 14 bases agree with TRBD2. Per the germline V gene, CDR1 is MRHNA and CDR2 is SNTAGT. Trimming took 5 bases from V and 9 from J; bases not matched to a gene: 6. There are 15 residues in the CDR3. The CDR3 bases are TGTGCCAGCAGTAAAACCGGGACTAGCGGGAGTGAGCAGTTCTTC. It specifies CASSKTGTSGSEQFF.

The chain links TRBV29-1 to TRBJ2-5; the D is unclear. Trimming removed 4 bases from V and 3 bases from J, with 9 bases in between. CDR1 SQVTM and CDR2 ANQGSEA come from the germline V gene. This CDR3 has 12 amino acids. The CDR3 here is CSVGGQKETQYF. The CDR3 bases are TGCAGCGTTGGAGGTCAGAAAGAGACCCAGTACTTC.

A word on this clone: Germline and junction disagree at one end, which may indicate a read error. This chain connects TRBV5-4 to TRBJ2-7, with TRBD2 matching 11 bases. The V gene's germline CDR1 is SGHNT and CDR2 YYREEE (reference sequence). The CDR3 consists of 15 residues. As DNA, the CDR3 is TGTGCCAGCAGCTCCGGGACTAGCGGAGATTACGGGCAGTACTTC. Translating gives CASSSGTSGDYGQYF.

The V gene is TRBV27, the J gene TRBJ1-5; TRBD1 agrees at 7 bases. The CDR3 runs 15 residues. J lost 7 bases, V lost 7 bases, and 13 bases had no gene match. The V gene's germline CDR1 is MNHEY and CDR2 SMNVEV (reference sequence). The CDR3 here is CASTDDRVRKQPQHF. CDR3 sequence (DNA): TGTGCCAGCACCGATGACAGGGTCAGGAAACAGCCCCAGCATTTT.

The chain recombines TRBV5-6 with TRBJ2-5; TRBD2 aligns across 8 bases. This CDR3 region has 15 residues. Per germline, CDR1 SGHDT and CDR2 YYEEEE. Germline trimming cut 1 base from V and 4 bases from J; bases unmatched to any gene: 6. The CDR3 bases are TGTGCCAGCAGCTTGTGGCGGGGGGCTGGAGAGACCCAGTACTTC. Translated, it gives CASSLWRGAGETQYF.

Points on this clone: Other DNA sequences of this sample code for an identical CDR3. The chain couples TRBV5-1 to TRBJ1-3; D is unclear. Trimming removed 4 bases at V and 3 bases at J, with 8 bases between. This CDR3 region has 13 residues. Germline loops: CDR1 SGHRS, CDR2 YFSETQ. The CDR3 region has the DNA TGCGCCAGCAGCCTTACGGGTGGAAACACCATATATTTT. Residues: CASSLTGGNTIYF.

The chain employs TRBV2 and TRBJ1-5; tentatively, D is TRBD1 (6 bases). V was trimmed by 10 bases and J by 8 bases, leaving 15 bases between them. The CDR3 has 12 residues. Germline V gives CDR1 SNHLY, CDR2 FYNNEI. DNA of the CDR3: TGTGCCACCAGGGAGGGGGGAAAGCCCCAGCATTTT. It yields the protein CATREGGKPQHF.

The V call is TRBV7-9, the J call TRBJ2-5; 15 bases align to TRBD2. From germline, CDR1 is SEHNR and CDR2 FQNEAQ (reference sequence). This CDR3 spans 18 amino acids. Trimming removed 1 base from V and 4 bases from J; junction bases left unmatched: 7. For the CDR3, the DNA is TGTGCCAGCAGCTTAGGGACTAGCGGGAGGGCCGGTACAGAGACCCAGTACTTC. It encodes CASSLGTSGRAGTETQYF.

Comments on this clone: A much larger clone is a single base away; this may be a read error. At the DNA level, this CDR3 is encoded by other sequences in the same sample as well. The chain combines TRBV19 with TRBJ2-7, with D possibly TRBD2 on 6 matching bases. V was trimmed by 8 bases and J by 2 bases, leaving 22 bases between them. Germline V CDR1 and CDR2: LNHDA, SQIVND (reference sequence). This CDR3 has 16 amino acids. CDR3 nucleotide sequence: TGTGCCAGTTCTTATAGCGGAAGCATCAAGACCTACGAGCAGTACTTC. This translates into CASSYSGSIKTYEQYF.

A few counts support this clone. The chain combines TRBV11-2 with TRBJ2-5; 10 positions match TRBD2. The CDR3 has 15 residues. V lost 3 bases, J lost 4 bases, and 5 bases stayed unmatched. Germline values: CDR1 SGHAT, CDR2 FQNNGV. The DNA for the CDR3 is TGTGCCAGCAGCTTCGGAGCGGGAGGGCTAGAGACCCAGTACTTC. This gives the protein CASSFGAGGLETQYF.

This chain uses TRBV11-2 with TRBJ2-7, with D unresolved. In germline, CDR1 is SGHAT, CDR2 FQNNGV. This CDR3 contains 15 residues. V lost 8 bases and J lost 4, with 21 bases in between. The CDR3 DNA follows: TGTGCCAGCCCTACACCGGTCCGAGAAGATTACGAGCAGTACTTC. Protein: CASPTPVREDYEQYF.